These 10 T cell receptor beta chains were all obtained from the same sample, sequenced in a study of human T cells and chemical hapten exposure. One entry per CDR3 protein, called by TCRdb with MiXCR from the RACE reads. The table has around 380,000 distinct CDR3 sequences, over 5% seen once. Time point indicated: pre-sensitization, week 0. Stated treatment: therapeutic diphenylcyclopropenone sensitization with weekly scalp DPC. Sample: whole blood, taken in connection with sensitization to the hapten diphenylcyclopropenone (DPC). These receptor sequences come from a woman in her late teens or twenties with alopecia areata. Some clones in this sample may be carry-over from other donors' samples.

With respect to this clonotype: This sequence may be a read error, since a much larger clone differs from it by one base. J is TRBJ1-5 and V is TRBV7-9, with 8 bases aligning to TRBD1. CDR3 size: 15 residues. Trimming cost V 4 bases and J 7 bases; bases outside gene matches: 9. CDR1 and CDR2 (germline): SEHNR, FQNEAQ (reference sequence). As DNA, the CDR3 is TGTGCCAGCAGCTCCCACAGGGGGTCGGTCCAGCCCCAGCATTTT. Translated: CASSSHRGSVQPQHF.

This clonotype was seen many times. The chain carries TRBV28 and TRBJ2-7; 8 bases are a match to TRBD1. J gave up 4 bases and V 7 bases, and 15 bases lay outside the gene matches. The CDR3 loop spans 16 amino acids. CDR1 is MDHEN and CDR2 is SYDVKM in the germline V gene. The DNA of the CDR3 is TGTGCCAGCAATATCAAACTCGTGGGACAGGTGTACGAGCAGTACTTC. Translating gives CASNIKLVGQVYEQYF.

This clonotype has a handful of counts. The chain links TRBV6-2 or TRBV6-3 to TRBJ1-2, with D tentatively TRBD1 (5 bases). Deletions cut 0 bases from V and 5 bases from J, with 19 bases between. The CDR3 contains 17 residues. Germline V lookup: CDR1 MNHEY, CDR2 SVGEGT. Written as DNA, the CDR3 is TGTGCCAGCAGTTACTCGGGAGGGCCGGGACTTTCATATGGCTACACCTTC. Protein product: CASSYSGGPGLSYGYTF.

This clonotype has a count of ten or more. This CDR3 is CASKATGGDGANVLTF. CDR3 coding DNA: TGTGCCAGCAAGGCGACAGGGGGGGATGGGGCCAACGTCCTGACTTTC. The V gene is TRBV6-4, the J gene TRBJ2-6; 9 positions agree with TRBD1. The V and J ends lost 7 bases and 3 bases, in that order; junction bases with no gene match: 7. This CDR3 region has 16 residues. Germline V gene data show CDR1 as MRHNA and CDR2 as SNTAGT.

This clonotype was seen at least ten times. The chain recombines TRBV28 with TRBJ1-1; 7 bases are shared with TRBD1. This CDR3 spans 13 amino acids. CDR1 and CDR2 from the germline V gene are MDHEN and SYDVKM. V shed 5 bases, J shed 4 bases, and the junction held 4 bases outside the gene matches. In DNA, the CDR3 is TGTGCCAGCAGTGCTACAGGGGTCACTGAAGCTTTCTTT. Translated, it gives CASSATGVTEAFF.

This clonotype has ten or more counts. V is TRBV20-1 and J is TRBJ2-3; possible D gene TRBD2, 5 bases. The CDR3 runs to 14 residues. Trimming removed 0 bases at V and 3 bases at J, with 10 bases between. The germline V gene has CDR1 DFQATT and CDR2 SNEGSKA (reference sequence). In DNA, the CDR3 is TGCAGTGCTAGAGAGGACTCGGCGACAGATACGCAGTATTTT. Translation: CSAREDSATDTQYF.

There are a few counts of this clonotype. The chain is built from TRBV4-2 and TRBJ1-1; 8 positions match TRBD1. Germline V gives CDR1 LGHNA, CDR2 YNFKEQ. The CDR3 has 18 residues. Trimming took 3 bases from V and 1 from J; bases not matched to a gene: 13. CDR3 bases: TGTGCCAGCAGCCAGGGAAGGCAGGGGGCTAGGGCGAACACTGAAGCTTTCTTT. Translation gives CASSQGRQGARANTEAFF.

Many counts were recorded for this clonotype. This rearrangement joins TRBV7-9 to TRBJ1-5, with D maybe TRBD1 (6 bases). V was trimmed by 5 bases and J by 6 bases, leaving 17 bases between them. The CDR3 extends over 15 amino acids. Germline V CDR1 and CDR2: SEHNR, FQNEAQ (reference sequence). CDR3 DNA sequence: TGTGCCAGCAGCCCAGGTGGGGGGCCCAGTCAGCCCCAGCATTTT. As protein: CASSPGGGPSQPQHF.

This chain connects TRBV3-1 to TRBJ2-1, with 13 positions matching TRBD2. J gave up 8 bases and V 3 bases, and 13 bases lay outside the gene matches. Germline values: CDR1 LGHDT, CDR2 YNNKEL (reference sequence). This CDR3 contains 18 residues. DNA for the CDR3: TGTGCCAGCAGCCATTTTCTTCCGGGGACTAGCGGGGTTGATGAGCAGTTCTTC. Its translation: CASSHFLPGTSGVDEQFF.

There are many counts of this clonotype. The rearrangement joins TRBV12-3 or TRBV12-4 to TRBJ2-6; D remains ambiguous. The CDR3 spans 13 residues. V shed 6 bases and J shed 2 bases, with 5 bases lying between them. CDR3 nucleotides: TGTGCCAGCAGCATTCCTGGGGCCAACGTCCTGACTTTC. Residues: CASSIPGANVLTF.